This T cell receptor beta chain came from a study of blood T cell repertoires in COVID-19. Overall study context: Nucleic acid was either cDNA or gDNA, and it came from T cells, B-cell-depleted T cells, or PBMCs.

This CDR3 is built from 15 residues. Germline V gene data show CDR1 as SGDLS and CDR2 as YYNGEE. V shed 6 bases and J 1 base; nucleotides not matched to a gene: 8. Assay used: immunoSEQ multiplex PCR; TCRdb lists only in-frame clones, some missing. This sample carries fewer than 350,000 clones, around 90% of them seen once, and the ten largest clones take 9% to 9.5%. This receptor was obtained from a man between 18 and 29 years old with active or convalescent COVID-19. The material sequenced was peripheral blood. This chain joins TRBV9 and TRBJ2-5; TRBD2 matches 8 bases. CDR3 protein: CASTKMAGGQETQYF. The DNA for the CDR3 is TGTGCCAGCACCAAGATGGCGGGGGGCCAAGAGACCCAGTACTTC.